This T cell receptor (beta chain) was recovered during a study of T cell responses to AZD1222 COVID-19 vaccine. Study outcomes and limitations: Nearly half of unique spike-specific TCRs reportedly avoided B.1.351 and B.1.1.7 mutated regions. Only a handful of AZD1222 recipients, more than 5 in all, had baseline seropositivity.

This CDR3 is built from 17 residues. The germline CDR1 and CDR2 sequences are KGHSH and LQKENI. With 6 bases clipped from V and 5 bases from J, the junction kept 15 bases outside the gene matches. In the case of this clone: Its antigen is undetermined.

Measured with immunoSEQ multiplex PCR; TCRdb has only the in-frame clones, and not every one. Of about 130,000 clones in the sample, 80% to 90% were seen once. The sequencing used peripheral blood, collected on day 0 of AZD1222 vaccination. The V and J genes are TRBV18 and TRBJ1-4, with 7 bases identical to TRBD1. The TCR was taken from an adult in good health. DNA for the CDR3: TGTGCCAGCTCCCGAAATCCCCTCGACAGGGTAAATGAAAAACTGTTTTTT. It encodes CASSRNPLDRVNEKLFF.